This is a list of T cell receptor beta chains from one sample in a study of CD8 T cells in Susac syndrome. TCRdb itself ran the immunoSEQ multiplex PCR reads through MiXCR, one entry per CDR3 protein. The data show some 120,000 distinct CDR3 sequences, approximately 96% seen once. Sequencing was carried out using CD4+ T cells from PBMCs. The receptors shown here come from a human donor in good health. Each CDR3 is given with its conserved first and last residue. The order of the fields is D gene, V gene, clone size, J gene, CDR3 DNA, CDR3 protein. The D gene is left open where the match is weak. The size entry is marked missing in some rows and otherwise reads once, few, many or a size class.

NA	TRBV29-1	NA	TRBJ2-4	TGCAGCGTTGCCCCTGGGGTAGCCAAAAACATTCAGTACTTC	CSVAPGVAKNIQYF
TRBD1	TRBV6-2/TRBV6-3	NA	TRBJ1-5	TGTGCCAGCAGGGGACAGGGAGCAATGGGCAATCAGCCCCAGCATTTT	CASRGQGAMGNQPQHF
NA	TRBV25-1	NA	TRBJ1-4	TGTGCCAGCACCTCCCCACGAGGAAGAAGAGGAAAACTGTTTTTT	CASTSPRGRRGKLFF
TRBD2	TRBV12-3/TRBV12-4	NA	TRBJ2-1	TGTGCCAGCAGCTCCAATAGCGGGAGTAATCTTGAGCAGTTCTTC	CASSSNSGSNLEQFF
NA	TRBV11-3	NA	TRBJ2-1	TGTGCCAGCAGCTTAGCCCCAGGATCCTACAATGAGCAGTTCTTC	CASSLAPGSYNEQFF
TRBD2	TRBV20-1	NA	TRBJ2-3	TGCAGTGCCCGGAATCGGACTAGCGGGAGCAGAGATACGCAGTATTTT	CSARNRTSGSRDTQYF
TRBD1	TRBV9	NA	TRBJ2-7	TGTGCCAGCAGCGGAGGGACAGGCCTGAACTACGAGCAGTACTTC	CASSGGTGLNYEQYF
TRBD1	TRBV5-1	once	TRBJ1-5	TGCGCCAGCAGCTTAGGGACAGGTGCCGGCAATCAGCCCCAGCATTTT	CASSLGTGAGNQPQHF
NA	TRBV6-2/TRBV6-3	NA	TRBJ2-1	TGTGCCAGCTCAAAAGGGGTGTACAATGAGCAGTTCTTC	CASSKGVYNEQFF
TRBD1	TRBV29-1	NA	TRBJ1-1	TGCAGCGTACGGACAGGATTGAACACTGAAGCTTTCTTT	CSVRTGLNTEAFF
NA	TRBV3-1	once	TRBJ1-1	TGTGCCAGCAGCCAAGAATCACCAAGGGGGACTGAAGCTTTCTTT	CASSQESPRGTEAFF
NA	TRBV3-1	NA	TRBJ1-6	TGTGCCAGCAGCCGTGCCCTTGATAATTCACCCCTCCACTTT	CASSRALDNSPLHF
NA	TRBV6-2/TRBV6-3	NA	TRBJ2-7	TGTGCCAGCAGAGATCCGGGCAGGGTCTACGAGCAGTACTTC	CASRDPGRVYEQYF
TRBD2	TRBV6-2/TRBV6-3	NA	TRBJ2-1	TGTGCCAGCAGCCTCCGTCCTAGCGGGAAGTCCTACAATGAGCAGTTCTTC	CASSLRPSGKSYNEQFF
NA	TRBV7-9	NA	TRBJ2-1	TGTGTCAGCAGCTCCCCCCCGGGGACCGCCGGGGGTGAGCAGTTCTTC	CVSSSPPGTAGGEQFF
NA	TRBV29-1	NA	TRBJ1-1	TGCAGCGTGGGGCGTTCGGCCAATGAAGCTTTCTTT	CSVGRSANEAFF
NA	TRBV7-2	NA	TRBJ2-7	TGTGCCAGCAGCCTTCAGGGGAACTACGAGCAGTACTTC	CASSLQGNYEQYF
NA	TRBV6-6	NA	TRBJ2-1	TGTGCCAGCAGTTATAGTCATGAGCAGTTCTTC	CASSYSHEQFF
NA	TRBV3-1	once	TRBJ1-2	TGTGCCAGCAACCGACAAGCAGGGTCAGGATATGGCTACACCTTC	CASNRQAGSGYGYTF
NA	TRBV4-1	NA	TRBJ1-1	TGCGCCAGCAGCCGATTAGGCGAAGGGGGGAACACTGAAGCTTTCTTT	CASSRLGEGGNTEAFF
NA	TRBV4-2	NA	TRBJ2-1	TGTGCCAGCAGCCAAGCCCCTCAGGGCTCCTACAATGAGCAGTTCTTC	CASSQAPQGSYNEQFF
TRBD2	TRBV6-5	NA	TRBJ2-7	TGTGCCAGCAGTAAAGCGGGAGTGAGTGAGCAGTACTTC	CASSKAGVSEQYF
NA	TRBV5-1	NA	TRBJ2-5	TGCGCCAGCAGCGGGGACGGACAAGAGACCCAGTACTTC	CASSGDGQETQYF
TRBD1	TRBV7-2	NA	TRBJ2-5	TGTGCCAGCAGCGAGGGGGGACAGGGGAAAGAGACCCAGTACTTC	CASSEGGQGKETQYF
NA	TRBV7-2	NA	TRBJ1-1	TGTGCCAGCAGCTTAGTGGGTTTTATGAACACTGAAGCTTTCTTT	CASSLVGFMNTEAFF
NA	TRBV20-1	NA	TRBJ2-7	TGCAGTGCGGACAGTAAGAACTACGAGCAGTACTTC	CSADSKNYEQYF
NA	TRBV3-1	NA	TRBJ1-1	TGTGCCAGCAGCCAAGGAGGAACGGGCCGGGAAGCTTTCTTT	CASSQGGTGREAFF
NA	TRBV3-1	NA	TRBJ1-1	TGTGCCAGCAGCCAAGTCGGGGGGTTTGGAGCTTTCTTT	CASSQVGGFGAFF
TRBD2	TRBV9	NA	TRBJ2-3	TGTGCCAGCAGCGTGGCGGGACTAGCCGTCACAGATACGCAGTATTTT	CASSVAGLAVTDTQYF
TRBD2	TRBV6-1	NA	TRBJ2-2	TGTGCCAGCGGCGGGGGGGGAGCCGGGGAGCTGTTTTTT	CASGGGGAGELFF
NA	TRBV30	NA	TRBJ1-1	TGTGCCTGGAGTGGAAACCCCACCACTGAAGCTTTCTTT	CAWSGNPTTEAFF
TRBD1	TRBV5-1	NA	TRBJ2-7	TGCGCCAGCAGCTGGACAGGGGGCGAGTATCAGCAGTACTTC	CASSWTGGEYQQYF
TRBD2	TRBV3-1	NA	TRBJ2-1	TGTGCCAGCAGCCAAGTAGCGGGAGGGATCGATGAGCAGTTCTTC	CASSQVAGGIDEQFF
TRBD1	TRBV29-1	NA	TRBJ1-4	TGCAGCGTGGCGGAGCCGACAGGGACTAATGAAAAACTGTTTTTT	CSVAEPTGTNEKLFF
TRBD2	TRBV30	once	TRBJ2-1	TGTGCCTGGAGGGGGACTAGCGGGAGAGACTACAATGAGCAGTTCTTC	CAWRGTSGRDYNEQFF
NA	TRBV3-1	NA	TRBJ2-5	TGTGCCAGCAGCCGGGCCAGTGAGACCCAGTACTTC	CASSRASETQYF
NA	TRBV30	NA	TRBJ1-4	TGTGCCTGGAGAGGCCTTAGCGGGACGGGTGAAAAACTGTTTTTT	CAWRGLSGTGEKLFF
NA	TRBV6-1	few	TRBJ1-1	TGTGCCAGCAGTGAGGGCGGACTGAACACTGAAGCTTTCTTT	CASSEGGLNTEAFF
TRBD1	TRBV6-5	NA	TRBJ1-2	TGTGCCAGCACCAGATTTAAGGGGGCGGGATATGGCTACACCTTC	CASTRFKGAGYGYTF
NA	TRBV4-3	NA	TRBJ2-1	TGCGCCAGCAGCCAAGATTTTTTCCGGGAGCAGTTCTTC	CASSQDFFREQFF
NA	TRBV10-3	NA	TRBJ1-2	TGTGCCATCAGTGAACCCGGGCCCCGAGACCAGACCTTC	CAISEPGPRDQTF
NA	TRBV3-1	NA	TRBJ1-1	TGTGCCAGCAGCCAGAGGGAGGCCGGCACTGAAGCTTTCTTT	CASSQREAGTEAFF
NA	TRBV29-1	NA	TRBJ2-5	TGCAGCGGGGGGGAGAAAGAGACCCAGTACTTC	CSGGEKETQYF
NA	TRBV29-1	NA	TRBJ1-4	TGCAGCGTTGGACTACGGGGGGCAGAAAATGAAAAACTGTTTTTT	CSVGLRGAENEKLFF
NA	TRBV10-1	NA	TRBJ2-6	TGCGCCAGCAGTGAAGAGGGGTCTGGGGCCAACGTCCTGACTTTC	CASSEEGSGANVLTF
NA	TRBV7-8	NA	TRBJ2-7	TGTGCCAGCAGAACTCCTGGGGGGAGGCAGGGCGAGCAGTACTTC	CASRTPGGRQGEQYF
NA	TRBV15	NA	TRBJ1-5	TGTGCCACCAGCGAACACCCGGGATTGAATCAGCCCCAGCATTTT	CATSEHPGLNQPQHF
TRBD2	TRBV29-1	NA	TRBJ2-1	TGCAGCGTTCTATCCCAGACTAGCGGCTCCTACAATGAGCAGTTCTTC	CSVLSQTSGSYNEQFF
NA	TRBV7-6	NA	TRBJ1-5	TGTGCCAGCAGTCGAGGACCTGGCGAACAGCCCCAGCATTTT	CASSRGPGEQPQHF
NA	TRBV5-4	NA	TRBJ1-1	TGTGCCAGCCGAACAGGGAAGGGGAACACTGAAGCTTTCTTT	CASRTGKGNTEAFF
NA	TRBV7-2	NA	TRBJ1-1	TGTGCCAGCAGCTTCCGGGACGGTCGTACTGAAGCTTTCTTT	CASSFRDGRTEAFF
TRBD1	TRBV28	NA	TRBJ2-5	TGTGCCAGCAGTTCACAGGGGGCGAAGGGGGAGACCCAGTACTTC	CASSSQGAKGETQYF
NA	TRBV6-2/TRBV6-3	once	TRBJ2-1	TGTGCCAGCAGTTACCCCCACAATGAGCAGTTCTTC	CASSYPHNEQFF
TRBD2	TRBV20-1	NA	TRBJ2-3	TGCAGTGCTAGAGATCCGACTAGCGGGAGAAAAGATACGCAGTATTTT	CSARDPTSGRKDTQYF
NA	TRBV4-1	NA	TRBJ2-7	TGCGCCAGCAGCCAATTCCCCGGGTCGAGGGGCTACGAGCAGTACTTC	CASSQFPGSRGYEQYF
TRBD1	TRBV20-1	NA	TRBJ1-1	TGCAGTGCTAGAGAGGTTGCGGACAGGGGTTTAGACACTGAAGCTTTCTTT	CSAREVADRGLDTEAFF
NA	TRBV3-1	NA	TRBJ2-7	TGTGCCAGCAGCCTTTACACAGACTCCTACGAGCAGTACTTC	CASSLYTDSYEQYF
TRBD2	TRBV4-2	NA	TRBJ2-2	TGTGCCAGCAGCCAAGAAGGGACTAGCGGGAACACCGGGGAGCTGTTTTTT	CASSQEGTSGNTGELFF
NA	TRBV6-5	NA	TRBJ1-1	TGTGCCACCCTCCAGGCAGGCGGTGTAGAGGCTTTCTTT	CATLQAGGVEAFF